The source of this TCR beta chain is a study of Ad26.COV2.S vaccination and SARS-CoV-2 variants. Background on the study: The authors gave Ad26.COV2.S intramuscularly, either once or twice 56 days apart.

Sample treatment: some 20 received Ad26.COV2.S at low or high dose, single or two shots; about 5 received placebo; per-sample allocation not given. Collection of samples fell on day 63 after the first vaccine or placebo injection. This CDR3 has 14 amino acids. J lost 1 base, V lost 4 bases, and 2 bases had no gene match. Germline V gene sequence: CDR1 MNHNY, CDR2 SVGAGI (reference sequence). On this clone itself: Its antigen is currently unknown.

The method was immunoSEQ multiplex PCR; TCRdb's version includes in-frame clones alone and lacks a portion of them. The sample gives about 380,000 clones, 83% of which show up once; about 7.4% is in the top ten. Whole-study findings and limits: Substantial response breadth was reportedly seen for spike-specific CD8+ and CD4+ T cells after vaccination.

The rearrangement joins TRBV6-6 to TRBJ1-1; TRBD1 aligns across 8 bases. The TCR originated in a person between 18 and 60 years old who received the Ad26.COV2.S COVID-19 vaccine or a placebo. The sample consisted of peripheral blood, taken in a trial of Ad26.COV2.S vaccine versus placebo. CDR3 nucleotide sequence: TGTGCCAGCAGTTCCGGGACAGGGAACACTGAAGCTTTCTTT. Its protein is CASSSGTGNTEAFF.